What follows are 20 T cell receptor beta chains derived from one specimen sequenced in a study of PD-1 blockade in classical Hodgkin lymphoma. The time point denotes: cycle 4 day 1 (C4D1), after 5 to 7 weeks of nivolumab. Each patient relapsed following autologous stem cell transplantation, and prior brentuximab vedotin exposure differed. Method: immunoSEQ multiplex PCR; TCRdb's copy keeps in-frame clones and lacks some. The sample lists some 110,000 clones, roughly 87% occurring once. The source was peripheral blood mononuclear cells (PBMCs), collected before the fourth cycle of nivolumab. Receptor source: a human donor with classical Hodgkin lymphoma.

The V and J genes are TRBV10-1 and TRBJ2-7; no reliable D call. Germline lookup yields CDR1 WNHNN and CDR2 SYGVQD (reference sequence). CDR3 size: 13 residues. With 1 base removed from V and 4 bases from J, the gap between germline ends came to 8 bases. The CDR3 reads CASSELGRYEQYF. The DNA of the CDR3 is TGCGCCAGCAGTGAGTTGGGAAGGTACGAGCAGTACTTC.

The V call is TRBV9, the J call TRBJ2-7, with D possibly matching TRBD1 (6 bases). Germline V lookup: CDR1 SGDLS, CDR2 YYNGEE. Trimming shortened V by 2 bases and J by 3 bases, and 15 bases separated the two germline ends. The CDR3 has 15 amino acids. The CDR3 sequence is CASSVGVGAGYEQYF. The CDR3, as DNA: TGTGCCAGCAGCGTCGGCGTGGGGGCTGGCTACGAGCAGTACTTC. Looking up the rest from reference TRBV9 and TRBJ2-7 gives the full variable domain: DSGVTQTPKHLITATGQRVTLRCSPRSGDLSVYWYQQSLDQGLQFLIQYYNGEERAKGNILERFSAQQFPDLHSELNLSSLELGDSALYFCASSVGVGAGYEQYFGPGTRLTVT.

This chain connects TRBV27 to TRBJ2-3; 10 bases agree with TRBD1. Germline V lookup: CDR1 MNHEY, CDR2 SMNVEV (reference sequence). The CDR3 is made up of 16 amino acids. The ends lost 3 bases at V and 7 bases at J; junction bases unmatched: 10. CDR3 protein: CASSFRDRGFKNTQYF. CDR3 sequence (DNA): TGTGCCAGCAGTTTTCGGGACAGGGGCTTTAAGAATACGCAGTATTTT.

The chain joins TRBV14 to TRBJ2-7; 10 bases agree with TRBD1. V lost 4 bases and J lost 5; bases outside the gene matches: 11. CDR1 SGHDN and CDR2 FVKESK come from the germline V gene. The CDR3 has 16 residues. The CDR3 sequence: CASSPTRGDRGHEQYF. In nucleotides, the CDR3 is TGTGCCAGCAGCCCCACGCGGGGGGACAGGGGACACGAGCAGTACTTC.

This chain uses TRBV10-2 with TRBJ1-1; maybe TRBD1 (5 bases). Germline assignment: CDR1 WSHSY and CDR2 SAAADI. This CDR3 has 13 residues. With 4 bases removed from V and 2 bases from J, the gap between germline ends came to 8 bases. The CDR3 protein is CASSGGANTEAFF. DNA for the CDR3: TGCGCCAGCAGTGGAGGGGCCAACACTGAAGCTTTCTTT.

The V gene is TRBV27, the J gene TRBJ1-2; 10 bases line up with TRBD1. Unmatched junction bases numbered 9, after V lost 7 bases and J lost 4 bases. CDR1 and CDR2 (germline): MNHEY, SMNVEV (reference sequence). The CDR3 is made up of 15 amino acids. The CDR3 loop reads CASTSGDRGIYGYTF. The CDR3, as DNA: TGTGCCAGCACTAGCGGGGACAGGGGCATCTATGGCTACACCTTC.

The chain carries TRBV6-6 and TRBJ2-7; TRBD1 matches 10 bases. With V trimmed by 6 bases and J by 9 bases, 11 bases remained unmatched. Germline V CDR1 and CDR2: MNHNY, SVGAGI (reference sequence). The CDR3 loop spans 14 amino acids. As DNA, the CDR3 is TGTGCCAGCAGGGCGGGACAGGGGCCCCCAGGGCAGTACTTC. Amino acid sequence: CASRAGQGPPGQYF.

The rearrangement joins TRBV4-1 to TRBJ1-5; TRBD1 matches at 7 bases. The germline CDR1 and CDR2 sequences are MGHRA and YSYEKL. The CDR3 sequence is 15 residues long. V trimming: 3 bases; J trimming: 3 bases; junction bases outside the gene matches: 5. The CDR3 loop reads CASSHPGQPNQPQHF. In nucleotides, the CDR3 is TGCGCCAGCAGCCATCCGGGACAGCCCAATCAGCCCCAGCATTTT.

This sequence joins TRBV5-1 and TRBJ2-7, with TRBD2 matching over 13 bases. The CDR3 runs to 15 residues. V lost 1 base and J lost 4; bases outside the gene matches: 2. Germline CDR1 reads SGHRS; CDR2 reads YFSETQ. The CDR3 sequence is CASSLWTSGSYEQYF. Here the CDR3 DNA reads TGCGCCAGCAGCTTGTGGACTAGCGGGAGTTACGAGCAGTACTTC.

A remark on this clone: The same CDR3 is also encoded by other DNA sequences in this sample. The chain recombines TRBV5-1 with TRBJ1-5; no firm D call. V was cut by 0 bases and J by 2 bases, with 6 bases left in between. Germline lookup yields CDR1 SGHRS and CDR2 YFSETQ. This CDR3 region has 14 residues. The CDR3, as DNA: TGCGCCAGCAGCTTGGGTGGGGGCAATCAGCCCCAGCATTTT. It specifies CASSLGGGNQPQHF.

This clone was recorded only once. The J gene is TRBJ2-2, the V gene TRBV5-1; D possibly matches TRBD1 or TRBD2 (5 bases each). The V and J ends lost 4 bases and 2 bases respectively, with 21 bases between them. The CDR3 has 18 residues. Germline V CDR1 and CDR2: SGHRS, YFSETQ. This CDR3 is CASSGADSGRPNTGELFF. The CDR3 coding sequence is TGCGCCAGCAGCGGGGCGGATAGTGGGAGACCTAACACCGGGGAGCTGTTTTTT.

The rearrangement uses TRBV30 and TRBJ2-7; unclear D gene. CDR1 is GTSNPN and CDR2 is SVGIG in the germline V gene (reference sequence). V dropped 0 bases and J dropped 6 bases, with 9 bases sitting between them. The CDR3 length is 12 residues. The CDR3 nucleotides are TGTGCCTGGAGTGTAGAGGTTCTCGAGCAGTACTTC. This codes for CAWSVEVLEQYF.

The chain recombines TRBV4-1 with TRBJ1-4; no definite D call. With 8 bases removed from V and 4 bases from J, the gap between germline ends came to 8 bases. The CDR3 runs to 12 residues. Germline V gene sequence: CDR1 MGHRA, CDR2 YSYEKL. CDR3 nucleotides: TGCGCCAGCCGGCAGTTTAATGAAAAACTGTTTTTT. Translation: CASRQFNEKLFF.

The CDR3 DNA reads as TGTGCCAGCAGTTACTCTGGACAGGGAATCTACACCTTC. This sequence encodes CASSYSGQGIYTF. V is TRBV6-6 and J is TRBJ1-2, with 8 positions matching TRBD1. The CDR3 is 13 residues long. V lost 0 bases, J lost 10 bases, and 4 bases stayed unmatched. Germline loops: CDR1 MNHNY, CDR2 SVGAGI (reference sequence).

V gene TRBV6-5 combines with J gene TRBJ2-7, with 8 bases matching TRBD1. This CDR3 contains 13 residues. The germline gives CDR1 MNHEY, CDR2 SVGAGI. The trim removed 5 bases at V and 5 bases at J, leaving 5 bases unmatched. The CDR3 region has the DNA TGTGCCAGCAGTAGGGGGACAGGTAACGAGCAGTACTTC. It is translated as CASSRGTGNEQYF.

J is TRBJ2-3 and V is TRBV4-1; the D is unclear. V lost 0 bases and J 0 bases, leaving 13 bases between the germline ends. CDR3 length: 17 residues. Germline-derived CDR1 and CDR2 are MGHRA and YSYEKL. In nucleotides, the CDR3 is TGCGCCAGCAGCCAAGAGAGAATAACCGCTAGCACAGATACGCAGTATTTT. Protein sequence: CASSQERITASTDTQYF.

V usage is TRBV5-1 and J usage is TRBJ2-2; the match to TRBD2 covers 8 bases. The CDR3 spans 13 residues. Germline V gene data show CDR1 as SGHRS and CDR2 as YFSETQ. V gave up 5 bases and J gave up 8 bases; unmatched junction bases: 5. The CDR3 region is CASSLLADGELFF. The CDR3 DNA sequence: TGCGCCAGCAGTTTACTAGCGGATGGGGAGCTGTTTTTT.

The CDR3 is CAISESLAPNYEQYF. The DNA for the CDR3 is TGTGCCATCAGTGAGTCCCTAGCGCCGAATTACGAGCAGTACTTC. The gene calls are TRBV10-3 and TRBJ2-7; D might be TRBD2 (6 bases). V shed 0 bases and J shed 4 bases, with 13 bases lying between them. The CDR3 loop spans 15 amino acids. Germline V lookup: CDR1 ENHRY, CDR2 SYGVKD.

The chain combines TRBV5-6 with TRBJ2-7; TRBD2 aligns across 9 bases. V lost 0 bases to trimming and J lost 5 bases; unmatched junction nucleotides: 6. The CDR3 spans 15 residues. The germline V gene has CDR1 SGHDT and CDR2 YYEEEE. This CDR3 reads CASSLVSGSRDEQYF. The DNA of the CDR3 is TGTGCCAGCAGCTTGGTTAGCGGGAGTCGGGACGAGCAGTACTTC.

The rearrangement uses TRBV2 and TRBJ1-1, with D possibly being TRBD1 (5 bases). Trimming took off 6 bases at V and 1 base at J, with 12 bases between the two ends. Germline V CDR1 and CDR2: SNHLY, FYNNEI. The CDR3 has 14 amino acids. The CDR3 sequence: CASRIPTENTEAFF. The DNA for the CDR3 is TGTGCCAGCAGGATCCCGACAGAGAACACTGAAGCTTTCTTT.